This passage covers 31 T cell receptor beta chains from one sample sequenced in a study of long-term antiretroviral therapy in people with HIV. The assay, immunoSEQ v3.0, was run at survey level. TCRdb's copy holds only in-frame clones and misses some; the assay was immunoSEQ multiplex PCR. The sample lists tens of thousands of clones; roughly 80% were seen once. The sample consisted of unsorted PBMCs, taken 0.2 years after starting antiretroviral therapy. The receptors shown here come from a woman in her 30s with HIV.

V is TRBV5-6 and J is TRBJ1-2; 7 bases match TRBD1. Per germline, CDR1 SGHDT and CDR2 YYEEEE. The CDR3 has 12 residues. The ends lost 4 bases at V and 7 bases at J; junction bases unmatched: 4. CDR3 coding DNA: TGTGCCAGCAGCGACAGGGATGCTGGCTACACCTTC. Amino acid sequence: CASSDRDAGYTF.

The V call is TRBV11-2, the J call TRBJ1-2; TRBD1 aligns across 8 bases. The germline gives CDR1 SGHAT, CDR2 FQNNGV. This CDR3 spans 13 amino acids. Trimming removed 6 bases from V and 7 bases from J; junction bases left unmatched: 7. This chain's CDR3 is CASRDTGGGGYTF. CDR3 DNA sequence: TGTGCCAGCAGAGACACAGGGGGTGGTGGCTACACCTTC.

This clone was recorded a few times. As DNA, the CDR3 is TGTGCCAGCAGTCCTCCGGGACTAGCACGAGAGACCCAGTACTTC. Amino acids: CASSPPGLARETQYF. The chain employs TRBV6-1 and TRBJ2-5; TRBD2 matches at 9 bases. The CDR3 has 15 amino acids. Germline V CDR1 and CDR2: MNHNS, SASEGT. V shed 5 bases and J 4 bases; nucleotides not matched to a gene: 8.

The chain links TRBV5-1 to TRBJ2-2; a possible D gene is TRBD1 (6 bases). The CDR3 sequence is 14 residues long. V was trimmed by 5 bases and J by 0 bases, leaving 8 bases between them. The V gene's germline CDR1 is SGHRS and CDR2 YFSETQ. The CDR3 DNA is TGCGCCAGCAGGGACAGTGCGAACACCGGGGAGCTGTTTTTT. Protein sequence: CASRDSANTGELFF.

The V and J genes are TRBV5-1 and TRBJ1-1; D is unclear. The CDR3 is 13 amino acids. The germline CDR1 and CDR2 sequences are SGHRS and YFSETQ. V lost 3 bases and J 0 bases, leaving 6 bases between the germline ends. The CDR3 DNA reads TGCGCCAGCAGCTCGGGCATGAACACTGAAGCTTTCTTT. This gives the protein CASSSGMNTEAFF.

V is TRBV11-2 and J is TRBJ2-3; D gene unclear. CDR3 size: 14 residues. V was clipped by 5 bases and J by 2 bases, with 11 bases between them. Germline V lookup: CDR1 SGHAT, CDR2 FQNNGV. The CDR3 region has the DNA TGTGCCAGCAGCCCCAAGCCTTTCACAGATACGCAGTATTTT. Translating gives CASSPKPFTDTQYF.

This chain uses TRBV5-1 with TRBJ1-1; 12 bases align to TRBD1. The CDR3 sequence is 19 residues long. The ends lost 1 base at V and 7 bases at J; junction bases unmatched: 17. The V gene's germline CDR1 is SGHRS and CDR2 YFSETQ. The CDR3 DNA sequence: TGCGCCAGCAGCTTGAGGGTCGGCGGGGGACAGGGGGCTTCAGGTGAAGCTTTCTTT. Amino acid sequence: CASSLRVGGGQGASGEAFF.

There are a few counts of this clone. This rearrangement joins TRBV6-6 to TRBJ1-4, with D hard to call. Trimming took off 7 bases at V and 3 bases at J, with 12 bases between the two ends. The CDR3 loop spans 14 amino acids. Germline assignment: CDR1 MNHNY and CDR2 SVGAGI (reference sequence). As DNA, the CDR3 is TGTGCCAGCACCGACGGCAGGTCTAATGAAAAACTGTTTTTT. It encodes CASTDGRSNEKLFF.

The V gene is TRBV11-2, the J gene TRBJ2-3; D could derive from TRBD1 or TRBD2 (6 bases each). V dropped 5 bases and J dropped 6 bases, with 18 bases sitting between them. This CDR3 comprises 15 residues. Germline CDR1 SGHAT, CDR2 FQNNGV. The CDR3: CASSTIGGPSDTQYF. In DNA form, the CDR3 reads TGTGCCAGCAGCACCATCGGGGGCCCCAGCGATACGCAGTATTTT.

The CDR3 here is CAWAHGGTTGRIYNSPLHF. In DNA, the CDR3 is TGTGCCTGGGCGCACGGCGGGACAACAGGGAGGATATATAATTCACCCCTCCACTTT. This sequence joins TRBV30 and TRBJ1-6; perhaps TRBD1 as D (6 bases). The CDR3 spans 19 residues. Looked up from germline, CDR1 is GTSNPN and CDR2 is SVGIG (reference sequence). Trimming removed 5 bases from V and 4 bases from J, with 27 bases in between.

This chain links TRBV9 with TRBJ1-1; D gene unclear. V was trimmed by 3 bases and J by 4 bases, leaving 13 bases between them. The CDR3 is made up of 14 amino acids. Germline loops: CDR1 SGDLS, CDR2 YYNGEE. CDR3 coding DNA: TGTGCCAGCAGCGAGGTGGCGCAGGCCACTGAAGCTTTCTTT. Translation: CASSEVAQATEAFF.

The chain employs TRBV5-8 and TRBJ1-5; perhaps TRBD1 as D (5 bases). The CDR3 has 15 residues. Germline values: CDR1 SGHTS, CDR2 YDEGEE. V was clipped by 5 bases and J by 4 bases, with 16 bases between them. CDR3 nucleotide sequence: TGTGCCAGCAGTCCCTCGTGGGGGTTGAATCAGCCCCAGCATTTT. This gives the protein CASSPSWGLNQPQHF.

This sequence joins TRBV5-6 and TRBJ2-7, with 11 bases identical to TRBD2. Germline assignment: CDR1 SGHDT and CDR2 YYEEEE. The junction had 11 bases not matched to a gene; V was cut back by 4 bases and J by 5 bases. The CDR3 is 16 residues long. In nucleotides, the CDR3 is TGTGCCAGCAGCCCCCTCCGGACTAGCGGGCGCGACGAGCAGTACGTC. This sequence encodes CASSPLRTSGRDEQYV.

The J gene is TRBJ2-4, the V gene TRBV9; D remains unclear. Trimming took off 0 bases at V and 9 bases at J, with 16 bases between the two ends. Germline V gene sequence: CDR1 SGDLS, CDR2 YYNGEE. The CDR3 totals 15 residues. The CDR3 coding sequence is TGTGCCAGCAGCGTAGACCCGGCCCAGAGTTCCATTCAGTACTTC. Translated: CASSVDPAQSSIQYF.

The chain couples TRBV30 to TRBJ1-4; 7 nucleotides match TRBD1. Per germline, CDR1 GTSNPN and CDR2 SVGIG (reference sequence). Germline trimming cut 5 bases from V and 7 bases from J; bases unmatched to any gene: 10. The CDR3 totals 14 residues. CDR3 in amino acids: CAWGTGEGAEKLFF. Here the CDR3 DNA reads TGTGCCTGGGGGACCGGGGAGGGGGCTGAAAAACTGTTTTTT.

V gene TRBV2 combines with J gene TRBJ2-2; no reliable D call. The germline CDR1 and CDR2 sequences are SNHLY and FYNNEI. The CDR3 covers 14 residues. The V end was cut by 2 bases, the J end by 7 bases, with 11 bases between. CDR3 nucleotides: TGTGCCAGCAGTGAAACTCAGGCGGTCGGGGAGCTGTTTTTT. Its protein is CASSETQAVGELFF.

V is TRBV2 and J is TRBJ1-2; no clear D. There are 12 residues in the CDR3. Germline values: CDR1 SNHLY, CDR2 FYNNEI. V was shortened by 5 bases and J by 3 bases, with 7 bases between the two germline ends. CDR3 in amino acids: CASSRLDYGYTF. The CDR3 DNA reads TGTGCCAGCAGTCGATTGGACTATGGCTACACCTTC.

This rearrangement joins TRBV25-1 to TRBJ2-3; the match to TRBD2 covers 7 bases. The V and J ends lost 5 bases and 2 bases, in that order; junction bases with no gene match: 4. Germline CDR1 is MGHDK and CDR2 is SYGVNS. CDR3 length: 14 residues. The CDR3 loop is CASSRAGDTDTQYF. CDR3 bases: TGTGCCAGCAGTCGGGCGGGGGACACAGATACGCAGTATTTT.

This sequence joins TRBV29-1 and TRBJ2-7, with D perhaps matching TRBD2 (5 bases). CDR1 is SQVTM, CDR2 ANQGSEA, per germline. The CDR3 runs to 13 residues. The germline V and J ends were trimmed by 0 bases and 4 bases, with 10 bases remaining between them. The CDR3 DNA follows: TGCAGCGTTGAAGAAGTGGGAGCGTACGAGCAGTACTTC. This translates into CSVEEVGAYEQYF.

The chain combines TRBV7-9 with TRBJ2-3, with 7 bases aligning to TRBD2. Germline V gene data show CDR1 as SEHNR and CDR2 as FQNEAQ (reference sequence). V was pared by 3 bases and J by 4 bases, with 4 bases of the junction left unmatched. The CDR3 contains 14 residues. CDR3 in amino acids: CASSFTGRADTQYF. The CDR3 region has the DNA TGTGCCAGCAGCTTTACGGGGAGGGCAGATACGCAGTATTTT.

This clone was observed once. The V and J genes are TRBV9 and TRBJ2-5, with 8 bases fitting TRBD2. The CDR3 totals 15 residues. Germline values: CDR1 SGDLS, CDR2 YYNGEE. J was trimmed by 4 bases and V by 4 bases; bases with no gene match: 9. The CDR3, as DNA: TGTGCCAGCAGCCCAAGTAGGAGCGGGGGAGAGACCCAGTACTTC. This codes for CASSPSRSGGETQYF.

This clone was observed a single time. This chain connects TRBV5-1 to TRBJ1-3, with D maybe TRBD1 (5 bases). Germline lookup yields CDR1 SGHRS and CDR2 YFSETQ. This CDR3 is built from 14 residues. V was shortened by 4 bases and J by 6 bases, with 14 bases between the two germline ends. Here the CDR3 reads CASSLYGGVNTIYF. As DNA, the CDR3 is TGCGCCAGCAGCCTTTACGGGGGGGTAAACACCATATATTTT.

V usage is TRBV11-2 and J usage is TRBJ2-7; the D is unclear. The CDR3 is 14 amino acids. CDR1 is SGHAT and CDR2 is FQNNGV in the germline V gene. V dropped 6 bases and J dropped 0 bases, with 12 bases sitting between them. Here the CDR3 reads CASSMQRSSYEQYF. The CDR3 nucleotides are TGTGCCAGCAGTATGCAAAGGAGCTCCTACGAGCAGTACTTC.

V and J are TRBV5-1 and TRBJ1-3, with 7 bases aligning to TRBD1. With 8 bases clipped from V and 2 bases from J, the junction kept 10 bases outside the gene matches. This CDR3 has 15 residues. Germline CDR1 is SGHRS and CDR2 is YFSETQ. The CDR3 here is CASHNSGGAGNTIYF. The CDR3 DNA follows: TGCGCCAGTCACAACTCAGGGGGTGCTGGAAACACCATATATTTT.

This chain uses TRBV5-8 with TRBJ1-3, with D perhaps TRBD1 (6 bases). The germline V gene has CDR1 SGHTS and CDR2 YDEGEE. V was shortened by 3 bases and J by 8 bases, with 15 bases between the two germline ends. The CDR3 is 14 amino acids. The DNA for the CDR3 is TGTGCCAGCAGCTCCGCTTCACAGGGTGACACCATATATTTT. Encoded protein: CASSSASQGDTIYF.

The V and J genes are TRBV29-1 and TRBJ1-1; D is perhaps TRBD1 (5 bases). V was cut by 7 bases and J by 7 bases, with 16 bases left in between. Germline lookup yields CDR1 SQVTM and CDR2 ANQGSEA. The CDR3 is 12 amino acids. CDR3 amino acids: CSGGTWGFEAFF. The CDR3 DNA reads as TGCAGCGGAGGGACGTGGGGCTTTGAAGCTTTCTTT.

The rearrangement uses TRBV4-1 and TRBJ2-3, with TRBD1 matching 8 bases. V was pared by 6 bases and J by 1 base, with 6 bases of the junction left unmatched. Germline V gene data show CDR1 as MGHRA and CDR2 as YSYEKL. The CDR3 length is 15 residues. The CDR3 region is CASRSTGARTDTQYF. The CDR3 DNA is TGCGCCAGCAGGTCGACAGGGGCACGCACAGATACGCAGTATTTT.

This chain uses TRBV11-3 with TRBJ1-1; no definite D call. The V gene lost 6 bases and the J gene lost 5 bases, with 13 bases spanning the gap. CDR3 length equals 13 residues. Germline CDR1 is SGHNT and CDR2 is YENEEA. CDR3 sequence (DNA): TGTGCCAGCAGTCTGAATGGGGAAACTGAAGCTTTCTTT. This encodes CASSLNGETEAFF.

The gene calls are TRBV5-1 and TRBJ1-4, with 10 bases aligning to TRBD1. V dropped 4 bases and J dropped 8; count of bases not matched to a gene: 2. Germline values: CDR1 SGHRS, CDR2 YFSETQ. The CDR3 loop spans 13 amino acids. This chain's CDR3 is CASSVGQGEKLFF. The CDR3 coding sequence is TGCGCCAGCAGCGTGGGACAGGGGGAAAAACTGTTTTTT.

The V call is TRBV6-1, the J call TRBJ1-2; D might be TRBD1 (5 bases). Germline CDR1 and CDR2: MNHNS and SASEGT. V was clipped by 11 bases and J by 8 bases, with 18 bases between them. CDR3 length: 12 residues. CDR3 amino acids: CAASDTVIGYTF. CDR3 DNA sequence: TGTGCCGCGTCGGACACCGTCATCGGCTACACCTTC.

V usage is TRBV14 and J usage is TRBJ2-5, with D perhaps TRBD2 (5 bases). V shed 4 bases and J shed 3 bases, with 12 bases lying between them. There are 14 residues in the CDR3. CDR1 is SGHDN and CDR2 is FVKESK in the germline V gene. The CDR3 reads CASSPVALEETQYF. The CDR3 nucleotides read TGTGCCAGCAGCCCGGTAGCGTTAGAAGAGACCCAGTACTTC.